This TCR beta chain stems from a study of blood T cell repertoires in COVID-19. For the study at large: Specimens from acute and convalescent COVID-19 originated in the United States, Italy and Spain. In each case, the material was cDNA or gDNA derived from T cells, B-cell-depleted T cells, or PBMCs.

Measured with immunoSEQ multiplex PCR; TCRdb has only the in-frame clones, and not every one. The sample yields around 68,000 clones, approximately 88% seen once. The CDR3 runs 14 residues. J gave up 9 bases and V 4 bases, and 4 bases lay outside the gene matches. Germline CDR1 LGHDT, CDR2 YNNKEL (reference sequence). The receptor was derived from a woman aged 45-65 years with acute or convalescent COVID-19. The rearrangement links TRBV3-1 (or the pseudogene TRBV3-2) to TRBJ2-1; 12 nucleotides agree with TRBD2. Sequencing was carried out using peripheral blood. The CDR3 is CASSLSSGRGEQFF. The CDR3 DNA follows: TGTGCCAGCAGCCTATCTAGCGGGAGGGGTGAGCAGTTCTTC.